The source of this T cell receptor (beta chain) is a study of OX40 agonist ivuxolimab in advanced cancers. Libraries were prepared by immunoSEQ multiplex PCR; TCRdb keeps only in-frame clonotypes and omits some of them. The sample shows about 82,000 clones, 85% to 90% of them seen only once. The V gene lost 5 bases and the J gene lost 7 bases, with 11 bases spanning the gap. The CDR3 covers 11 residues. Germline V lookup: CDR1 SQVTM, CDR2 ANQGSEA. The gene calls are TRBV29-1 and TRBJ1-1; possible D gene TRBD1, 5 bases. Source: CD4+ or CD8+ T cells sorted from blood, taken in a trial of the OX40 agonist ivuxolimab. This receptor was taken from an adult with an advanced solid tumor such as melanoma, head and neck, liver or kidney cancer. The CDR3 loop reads CSVIRELEAFF. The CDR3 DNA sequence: TGCAGCGTTATCAGGGAGCTTGAAGCTTTCTTT.